A single sample gave rise to the 4 T cell receptor beta chains below, sequenced in a study of beta chain features in type 1 diabetes. cDNA synthesis used the whole RNA isolate, giving expressed TCRB sequences. Some clones are missing from TCRdb's copy, which holds only in-frame ones; the method was immunoSEQ multiplex PCR. The sample has about 900,000 clones, about a sixth seen once; the top ten hold 0.02% to 0.025%. Sequencing was performed on naive CD4+ T cells from blood. The receptors originated from a woman aged 18-30 years in good health.

This chain connects TRBV28 to TRBJ1-2; weak D call: TRBD1 (5 bases). This CDR3 region has 13 residues. Germline CDR1 and CDR2: MDHEN and SYDVKM. Trimming left V 3 bases short and J 5 bases short, with 10 bases between. CDR3 DNA sequence: TGTGCCAGCAGTTTGTCGACAGCGTATGGCTACACCTTC. This sequence encodes CASSLSTAYGYTF.

The sample holds a few counts of this clone. The rearrangement joins TRBV29-1 to TRBJ2-3; maybe TRBD1 (5 bases). CDR1 is SQVTM, CDR2 ANQGSEA, per germline. This CDR3 comprises 13 residues. V gave up 8 bases and J gave up 2 bases, with 14 bases separating them. The CDR3 region is CSTRLGATDTQYF. The CDR3 DNA sequence: TGCAGCACCCGATTAGGGGCCACAGATACGCAGTATTTT.

CDR3: CASSRRQGDNQPQHF. The CDR3 nucleotides are TGTGCCAGCAGTCGTCGACAGGGCGATAATCAGCCCCAGCATTTT. The genes are TRBV21-1 and TRBJ1-5; the listed D gene, TRBD1, was not tested against the DNA. TRBV21-1 is assigned pseudogene status. There are 15 residues in the CDR3.

The chain links TRBV7-6 to TRBJ1-5, with D unclear. Germline lookup yields CDR1 SGHVS and CDR2 FNYEAQ. The CDR3 contains 15 residues. With 5 bases removed from V and 0 bases from J, the gap between germline ends came to 11 bases. The CDR3 here is CASSPLVGSNQPQHF. CDR3 DNA sequence: TGTGCCAGCAGCCCCCTCGTGGGTAGCAATCAGCCCCAGCATTTT.